The sequence of this TCR beta chain was determined in a study of memory CD4+ T cells and cytomegalovirus serostatus (dated by TCRdb to about 2019). A note on the overall study: A total of 33 healthy Belgian adults, of whom 9 were CMV seropositive and roughly 24 were CMV seronegative, were included in the cohort. To replicate a published TCR-based CMV serostatus classifier, the researchers sequenced the CD4+ memory TCRbeta repertoires of a Belgian cohort whose cytomegalovirus serostatus was known. Here is what the overall study found, with its caveats: The results were read as suggesting that the CMV-associated TCR signature is, for the most part, present in the CD4+ memory repertoire. On the Belgian cohort, the classifier based on the original framework reached a median bootstrapped AUC of approximately 0.95, with a 95% CI of 0.76-1.00. Unlike the original study, which covered naive and memory CD4+ and CD8+ populations, the Belgian study sequenced only CD4+CD45RO+ memory cells. For predicting CMV serostatus, the median bootstrapped AUC was about 0.95 using the original framework and 0.91 using a US-trained random forest. Among the 150 to 200 previously reported CMV-associated TCRbeta sequences, some 62 showed up in the CD4+ memory repertoires, with each one found in between one and five individuals.

A FACSAria II was used to sort memory CD4+ T cells, defined as single viable CD3+CD4+CD8-CD45RO+ cells. CMV serostatus was determined using a Roche Elecsys assay that detects serum IgG against CMV pp150, pp28, p38 and p52. After the samples were thawed, total CD4+ T cells were enriched through positive selection using CD4 magnetic microbeads. Samples originated from another study that specifically interrogated the CD4+ T cell memory repertoire. Peripheral blood mononuclear cells were isolated and cryopreserved according to standard operating procedures, and serum was stored at -80 degrees C. The staining relied on CD3-PerCP (BW264/56), CD4-APC (RPA-T4), CD45RO-PE (UCHT1) and CD8-Pacific Orange (3B5) antibodies, and Sytox blue was used to exclude non-viable cells. The germline V gene (reference sequence) specifies LNHNV as CDR1 and YYDKDF as CDR2. The CDR3 numbers 13 residues from cysteine through phenylalanine. The CDR3 DNA has 39 bases and is translated from base 1. V and J lose 3 bases and 8 bases, and a span of 11 bases separates them.

The Quick-DNA Microprep Kit was used to extract genomic DNA from the sorted cells. Amplification of TCRbeta DNA was done with the immunoSEQ hsTCRbeta kit, following the protocol from the manufacturer. TCRbeta libraries were sequenced on an Illumina MiSeq instrument. As for the original processing: Removing out-of-frame sequences left approximately 2,000,000 distinct TCRbeta sequences, an average of around 62,000 per individual. Each individual was scored according to the count of 164 previously reported CMV-associated TCRbeta sequences and the total productive distinct TCRbeta count. A beta-binomial model was reimplemented in Python, and scikit-learn random forests with default parameters were trained on US cohort data. Classifier performance on the Belgian cohort was reported as the median AUC with percentile confidence intervals calculated over 10,000 bootstrap iterations. The clones in this table, taken by TCRdb from immuneACCESS, are in-frame only. Not every clone is retained; where verified, under half of the shortfall comes from an unresolved V gene, and the cause of the rest is unknown. V and J calls and clone size are as listed in that table; D and trimming were resolved from the DNA. Present in this sample are around 50,000 clones, roughly 78% of which were seen just once. Of the sample, approximately 0.7% falls within the top ten clones.

A note on this clone: Its antigen is still unknown. Base qualities are not provided; no much larger clone lies one nucleotide away.

The sequenced sample was memory CD4+ T cells from blood. The chain was built from TRBV15 and TRBJ2-1; TRBD2 is a weak D gene call, 6 bases matching. This receptor was taken from an adult in good health and CMV-seronegative. CDR3 protein: CATSSPQRDEQFF. The DNA sequence is given as TGTGCCACCAGCAGTCCGCAGCGGGATGAGCAGTTCTTC. Reference TRBV15 and TRBJ2-1 genes cover what lies past the CDR3, so the full variable domain is DAMVIQNPRYQVTQFGKPVTLSCSQTLNHNVMYWYQQKSSQAPKLLFHYYDKDFNNEADTPDNFQSRRPNTSFCFLDIRSPGLGDTAMYLCATSSPQRDEQFFGPGTRLTVL.